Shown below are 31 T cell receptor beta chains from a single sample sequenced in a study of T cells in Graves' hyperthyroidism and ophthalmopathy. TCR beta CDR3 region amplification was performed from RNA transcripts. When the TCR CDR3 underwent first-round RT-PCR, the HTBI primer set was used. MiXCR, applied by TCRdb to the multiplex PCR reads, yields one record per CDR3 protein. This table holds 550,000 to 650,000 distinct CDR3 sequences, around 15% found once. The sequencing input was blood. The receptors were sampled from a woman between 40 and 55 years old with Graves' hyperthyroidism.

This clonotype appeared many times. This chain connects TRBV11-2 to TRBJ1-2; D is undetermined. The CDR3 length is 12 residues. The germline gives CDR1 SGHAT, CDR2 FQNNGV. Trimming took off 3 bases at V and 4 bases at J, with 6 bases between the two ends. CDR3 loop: CASSLASYGYTF. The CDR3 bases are TGTGCCAGCAGCTTGGCTAGCTATGGCTACACCTTC.

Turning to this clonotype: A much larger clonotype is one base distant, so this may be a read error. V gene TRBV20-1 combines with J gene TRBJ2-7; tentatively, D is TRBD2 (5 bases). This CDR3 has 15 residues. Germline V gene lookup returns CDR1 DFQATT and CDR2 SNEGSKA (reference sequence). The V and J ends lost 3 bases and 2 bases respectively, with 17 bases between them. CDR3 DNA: TGCAGTGCTAGTCAACAGCGAGGGTTCCCCTACGAGCAGTACTTC. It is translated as CSASQQRGFPYEQYF.

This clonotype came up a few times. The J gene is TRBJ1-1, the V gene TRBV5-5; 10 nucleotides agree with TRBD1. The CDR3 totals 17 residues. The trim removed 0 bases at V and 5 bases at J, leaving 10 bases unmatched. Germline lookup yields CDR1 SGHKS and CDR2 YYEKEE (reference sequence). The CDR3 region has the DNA TGTGCCAGCAGCTTGGATTCCAGGACAGGGGGTTGGACTGAAGCTTTCTTT. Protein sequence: CASSLDSRTGGWTEAFF.

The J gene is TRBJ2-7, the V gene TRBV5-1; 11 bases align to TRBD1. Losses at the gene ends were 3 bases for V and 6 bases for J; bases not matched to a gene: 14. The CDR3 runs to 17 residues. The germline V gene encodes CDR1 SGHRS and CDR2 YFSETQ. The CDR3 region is CASSSSPSGTGGGEQYF. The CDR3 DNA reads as TGCGCCAGCAGCTCGTCGCCATCGGGGACAGGGGGGGGCGAGCAGTACTTC.

The CDR3 spells CASSFGERTGTGQPQHF. CDR3 sequence (DNA): TGTGCCAGCAGTTTCGGGGAGCGGACAGGGACCGGGCAGCCCCAGCATTTT. The rearrangement joins TRBV12-3 or TRBV12-4 to TRBJ1-5, with 8 positions matching TRBD1. V trimming: 3 bases; J trimming: 7 bases; junction bases outside the gene matches: 14. The CDR3 sequence is 17 residues long.

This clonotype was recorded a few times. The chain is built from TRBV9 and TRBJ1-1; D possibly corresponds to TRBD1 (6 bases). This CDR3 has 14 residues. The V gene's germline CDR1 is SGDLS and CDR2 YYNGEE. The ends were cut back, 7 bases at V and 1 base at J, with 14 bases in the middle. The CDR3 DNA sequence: TGTGCCAGCGCCGATGGGACAACGAACACTGAAGCTTTCTTT. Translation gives CASADGTTNTEAFF.

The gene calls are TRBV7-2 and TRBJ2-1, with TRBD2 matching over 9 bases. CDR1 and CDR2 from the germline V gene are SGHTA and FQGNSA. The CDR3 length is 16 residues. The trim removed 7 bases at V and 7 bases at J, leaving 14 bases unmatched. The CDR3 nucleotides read TGTGCCAGCACCCTCTTTGAGCGGGAGGCCGGAAATGAGCAGTTCTTC. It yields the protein CASTLFEREAGNEQFF.

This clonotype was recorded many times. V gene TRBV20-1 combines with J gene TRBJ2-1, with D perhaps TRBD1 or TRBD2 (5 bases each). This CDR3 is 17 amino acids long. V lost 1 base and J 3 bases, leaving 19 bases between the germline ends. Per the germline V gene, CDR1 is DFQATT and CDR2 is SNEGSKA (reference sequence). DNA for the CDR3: TGCAGTGCTAGAGTCGGCCGGGACCACAAGAACTACAATGAGCAGTTCTTC. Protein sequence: CSARVGRDHKNYNEQFF.

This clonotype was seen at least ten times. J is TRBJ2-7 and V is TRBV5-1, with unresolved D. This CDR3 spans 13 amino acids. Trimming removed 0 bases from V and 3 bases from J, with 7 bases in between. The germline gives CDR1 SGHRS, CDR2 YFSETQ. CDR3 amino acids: CASSLGQNYEQYF. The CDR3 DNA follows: TGCGCCAGCAGCTTGGGACAAAACTACGAGCAGTACTTC.

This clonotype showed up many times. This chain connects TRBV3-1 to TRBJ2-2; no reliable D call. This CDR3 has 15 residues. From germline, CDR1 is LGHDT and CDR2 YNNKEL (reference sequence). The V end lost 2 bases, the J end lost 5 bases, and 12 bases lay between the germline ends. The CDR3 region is CASSQPGRVTGELFF. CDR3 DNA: TGTGCCAGCAGCCAACCGGGTAGAGTAACCGGGGAGCTGTTTTTT.

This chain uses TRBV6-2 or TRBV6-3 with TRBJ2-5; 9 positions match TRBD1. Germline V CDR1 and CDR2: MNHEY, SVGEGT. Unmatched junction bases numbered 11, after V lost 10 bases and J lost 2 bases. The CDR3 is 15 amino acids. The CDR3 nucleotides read TGTGCCACGCGATACACAGGGGGCGGGCAAGAGACCCAGTACTTC. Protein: CATRYTGGGQETQYF.

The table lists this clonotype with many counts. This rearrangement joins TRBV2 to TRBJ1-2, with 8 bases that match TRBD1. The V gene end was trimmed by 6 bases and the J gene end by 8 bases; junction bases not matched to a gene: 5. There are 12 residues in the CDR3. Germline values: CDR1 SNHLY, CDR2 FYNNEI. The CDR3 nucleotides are TGTGCCAGCAGCACCGACAGGGGAGGCTACACCTTC. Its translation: CASSTDRGGYTF.

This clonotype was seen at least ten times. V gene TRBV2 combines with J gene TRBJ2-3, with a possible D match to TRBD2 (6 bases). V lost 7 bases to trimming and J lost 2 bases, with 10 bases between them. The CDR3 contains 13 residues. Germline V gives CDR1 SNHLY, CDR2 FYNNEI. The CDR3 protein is CASISGFTDTQYF. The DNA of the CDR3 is TGTGCCAGCATAAGCGGGTTCACAGATACGCAGTATTTT.

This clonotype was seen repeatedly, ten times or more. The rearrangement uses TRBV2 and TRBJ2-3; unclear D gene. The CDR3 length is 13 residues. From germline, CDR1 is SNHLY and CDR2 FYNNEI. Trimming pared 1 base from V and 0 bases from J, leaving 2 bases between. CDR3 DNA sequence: TGTGCCAGCAGTGAAGTTAGCACAGATACGCAGTATTTT. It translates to CASSEVSTDTQYF.

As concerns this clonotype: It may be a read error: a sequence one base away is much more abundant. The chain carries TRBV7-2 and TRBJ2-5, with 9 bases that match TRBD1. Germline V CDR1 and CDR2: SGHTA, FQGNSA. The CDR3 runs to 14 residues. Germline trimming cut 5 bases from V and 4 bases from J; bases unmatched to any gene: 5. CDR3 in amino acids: CASSRDRVPETQYF. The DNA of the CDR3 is TGTGCCAGCAGCCGGGACAGGGTCCCAGAGACCCAGTACTTC.

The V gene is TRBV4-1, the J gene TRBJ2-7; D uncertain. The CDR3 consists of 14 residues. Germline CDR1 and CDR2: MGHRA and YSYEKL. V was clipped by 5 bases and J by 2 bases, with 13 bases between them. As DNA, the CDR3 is TGCGCCAGCAGCTTAGGTGTACCTACCTACGAGCAGTACTTC. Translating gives CASSLGVPTYEQYF.

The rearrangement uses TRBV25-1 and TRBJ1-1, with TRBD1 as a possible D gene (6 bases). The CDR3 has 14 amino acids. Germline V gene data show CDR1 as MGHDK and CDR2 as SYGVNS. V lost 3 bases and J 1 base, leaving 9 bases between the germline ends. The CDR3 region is CASSEGGRNTEAFF. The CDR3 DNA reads TGTGCCAGCAGTGAGGGGGGGCGGAACACTGAAGCTTTCTTT.

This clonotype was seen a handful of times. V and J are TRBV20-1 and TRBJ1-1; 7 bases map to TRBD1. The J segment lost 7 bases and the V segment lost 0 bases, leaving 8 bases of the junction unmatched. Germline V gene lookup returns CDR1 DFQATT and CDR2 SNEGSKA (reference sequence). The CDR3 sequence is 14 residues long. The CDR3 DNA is TGCAGTGCTAGAGATGAGGGGGCCCTCAGTGAAGCTTTCTTT. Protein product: CSARDEGALSEAFF.

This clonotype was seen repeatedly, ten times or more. In DNA form, the CDR3 reads TGCGCCAGCAGCCAGGGACTAGCCTCCCTAAACTACGAGCAGTACTTC. Encoded protein: CASSQGLASLNYEQYF. The chain couples TRBV4-1 to TRBJ2-7; 9 bases align to TRBD2. Trimming removed 3 bases from V and 3 bases from J; junction bases left unmatched: 9. This CDR3 comprises 16 residues. Germline V lookup: CDR1 MGHRA, CDR2 YSYEKL.

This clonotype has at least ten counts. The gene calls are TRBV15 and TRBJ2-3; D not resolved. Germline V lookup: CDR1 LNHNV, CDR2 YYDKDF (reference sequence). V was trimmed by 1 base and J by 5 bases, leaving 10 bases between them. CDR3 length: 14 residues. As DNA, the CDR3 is TGTGCCACCAGCAGAGCCCAGGTGGGAGATACGCAGTATTTT. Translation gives CATSRAQVGDTQYF.

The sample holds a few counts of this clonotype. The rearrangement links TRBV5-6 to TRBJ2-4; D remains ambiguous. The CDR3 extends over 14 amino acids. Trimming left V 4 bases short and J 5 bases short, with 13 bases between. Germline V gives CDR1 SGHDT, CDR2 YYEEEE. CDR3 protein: CASSLKDYQNIQYF. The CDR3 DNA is TGTGCCAGCAGCCTTAAGGATTATCAAAACATTCAGTACTTC.

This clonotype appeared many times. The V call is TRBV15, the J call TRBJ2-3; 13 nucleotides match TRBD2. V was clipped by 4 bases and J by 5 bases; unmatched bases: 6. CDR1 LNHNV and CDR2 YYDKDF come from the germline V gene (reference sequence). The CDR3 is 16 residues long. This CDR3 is CATSKGTSGAQDTQYF. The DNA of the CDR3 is TGTGCCACCAGCAAAGGGACTAGCGGGGCACAAGATACGCAGTATTTT.

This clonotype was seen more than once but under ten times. The DNA of the CDR3 is TGCAGTGCTAGAGGAGGGGTGAAGGAAAAACTGTTTTTT. Translation: CSARGGVKEKLFF. The chain recombines TRBV20-1 with TRBJ1-4; tentative D call: TRBD1 (5 bases). There are 13 residues in the CDR3. Trimming removed 1 base from V and 8 bases from J, with 11 bases in between. Germline V gene lookup returns CDR1 DFQATT and CDR2 SNEGSKA (reference sequence).

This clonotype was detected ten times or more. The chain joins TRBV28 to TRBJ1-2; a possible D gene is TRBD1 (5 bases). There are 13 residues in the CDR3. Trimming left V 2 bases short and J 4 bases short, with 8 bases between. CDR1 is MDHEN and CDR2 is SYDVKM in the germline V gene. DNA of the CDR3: TGTGCCAGCAGTTTAGAACAGGCCTATGGCTACACCTTC. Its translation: CASSLEQAYGYTF.

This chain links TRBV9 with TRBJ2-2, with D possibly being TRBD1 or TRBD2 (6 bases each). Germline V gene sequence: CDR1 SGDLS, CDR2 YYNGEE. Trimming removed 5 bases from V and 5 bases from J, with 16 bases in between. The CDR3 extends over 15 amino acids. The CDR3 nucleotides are TGTGCCAGCAGGGTGGAGGGGGGCTCAACCGGGGAGCTGTTTTTT. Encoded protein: CASRVEGGSTGELFF.

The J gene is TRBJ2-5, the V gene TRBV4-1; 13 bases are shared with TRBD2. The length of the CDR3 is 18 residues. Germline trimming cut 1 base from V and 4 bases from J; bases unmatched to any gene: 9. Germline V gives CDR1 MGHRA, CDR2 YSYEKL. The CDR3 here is CASSQALLAGGILETQYF. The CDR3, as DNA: TGCGCCAGCAGCCAAGCTTTACTAGCGGGAGGGATTCTAGAGACCCAGTACTTC.

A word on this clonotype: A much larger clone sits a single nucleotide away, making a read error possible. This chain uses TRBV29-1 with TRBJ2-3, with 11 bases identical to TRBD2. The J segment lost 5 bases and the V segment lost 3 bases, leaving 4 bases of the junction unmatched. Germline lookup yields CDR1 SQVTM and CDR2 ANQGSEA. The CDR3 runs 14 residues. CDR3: CSVDTSGSIDTQYF. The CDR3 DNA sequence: TGCAGCGTTGACACTAGCGGGAGTATAGATACGCAGTATTTT.

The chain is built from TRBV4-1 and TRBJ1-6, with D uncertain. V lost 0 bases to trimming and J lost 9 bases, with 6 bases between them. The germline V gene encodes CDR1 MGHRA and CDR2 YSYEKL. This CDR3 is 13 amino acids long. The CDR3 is CASSQEGFSPLHF. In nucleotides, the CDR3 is TGCGCCAGCAGCCAAGAAGGCTTTTCACCCCTCCACTTT.

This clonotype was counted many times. The CDR3 loop reads CASSEAPDSTDTQYF. CDR3 nucleotide sequence: TGTGCCAGCAGTGAAGCCCCCGACAGCACAGATACGCAGTATTTT. The chain has TRBV2 and TRBJ2-3; D is undetermined. The CDR3 has 15 amino acids. V was trimmed by 0 bases and J by 0 bases, leaving 7 bases between them. Germline CDR1 and CDR2: SNHLY and FYNNEI.

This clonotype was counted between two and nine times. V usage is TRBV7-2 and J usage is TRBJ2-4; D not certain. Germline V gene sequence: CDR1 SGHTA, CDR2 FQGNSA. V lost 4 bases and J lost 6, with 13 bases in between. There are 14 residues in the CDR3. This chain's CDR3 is CASSSDGPRNIQYF. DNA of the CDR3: TGTGCCAGCAGCTCCGACGGCCCCAGAAACATTCAGTACTTC.

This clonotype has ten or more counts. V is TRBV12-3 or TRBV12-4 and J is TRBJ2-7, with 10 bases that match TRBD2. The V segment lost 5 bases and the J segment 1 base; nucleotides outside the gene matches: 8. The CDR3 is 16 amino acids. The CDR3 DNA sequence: TGTGCCAGCAGTCCGGGCTCTAGCGGGGGTTCCTACGAGCAGTACTTC. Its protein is CASSPGSSGGSYEQYF.